This T cell receptor beta chain was documented in a study of T-cell reconstitution after alpha-beta-depleted transplantation in children. Molecular barcoding with unique molecular identifiers was used for the TCRbeta library. Each CDR3 protein gets one entry after TCRdb re-called the PCR reads with MiXCR. Of about 420,000 distinct CDR3 sequences listed, roughly 11% were seen once; the top ten hold approximately 5%. Deletions cut 3 bases from V and 0 bases from J, with 5 bases between. The CDR3 loop spans 13 amino acids. The germline V gene has CDR1 DFQATT and CDR2 SNEGSKA (reference sequence). The V gene is TRBV20-1, the J gene TRBJ2-2; D unclear. This clonotype was obtained from a human donor who donated a stem cell graft to a child with acute myeloid leukemia. This specimen consisted of PBMCs from the stem cell graft donor, obtained from the stem cell graft. CDR3 protein: CSASWANTGELFF. The CDR3 nucleotides read TGCAGTGCTAGTTGGGCGAACACCGGGGAGCTGTTTTTT.